The clone carrying this TCR beta chain was picked up a small number of times. What it recognizes is unknown. This sample is part of a study of OX40 agonist ivuxolimab in advanced cancers. Study as a whole: Given to patients was ivuxolimab, an agonistic anti-OX40 (CD134) antibody. Partial responses were achieved by three patients, of whom one had hepatocellular carcinoma and two had cutaneous melanoma. The study's findings and limits: Normalized expansion of T-cell clones was also low for some nonresponders.

At cycle 4 day 1, cycle 7 day 1, and baseline, blood was sampled. This CDR3 comprises 11 residues. Germline V gene data show CDR1 as SEHNR and CDR2 as FQNEAQ (reference sequence). V dropped 8 bases and J dropped 16 bases, with 18 bases sitting between them. The repertoire was sequenced with immunoSEQ multiplex PCR; TCRdb's copy has only in-frame clones and lacks some. The repertoire consists of roughly 50,000 clones, with roughly 92% occurring once and the leading ten covering 10% to 15%. Material: CD4+ or CD8+ T cells sorted from blood, obtained in a trial of the OX40 agonist ivuxolimab. This TCR derives from an adult with an advanced solid tumor such as melanoma, head and neck, liver or kidney cancer. This chain joins TRBV7-9 and TRBJ2-1, with D possibly matching TRBD1 (6 bases). CDR3 in DNA: TGTGCCAGCCACTATTGGGACACTCTTTTCTTC. Amino acid sequence: CASHYWDTLFF.